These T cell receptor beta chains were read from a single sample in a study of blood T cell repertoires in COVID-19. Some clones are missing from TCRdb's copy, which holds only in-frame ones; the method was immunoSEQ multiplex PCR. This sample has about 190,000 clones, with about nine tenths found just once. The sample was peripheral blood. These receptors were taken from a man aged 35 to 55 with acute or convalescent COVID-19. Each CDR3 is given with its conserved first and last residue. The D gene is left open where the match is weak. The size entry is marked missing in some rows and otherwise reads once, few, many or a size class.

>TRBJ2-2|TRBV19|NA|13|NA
TGTGCCAGTAGTATTTCGGTCACCGGGGAGCTGTTTTTT
CASSISVTGELFF
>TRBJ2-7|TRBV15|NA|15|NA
TGTGCCACCAGCAGAGTGGGGCAGGGGATGAACGAGCAGTACTTC
CATSRVGQGMNEQYF
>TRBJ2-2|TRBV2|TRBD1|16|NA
TGTGCCAGCAGGGAACAGGGGGCTGGAGCAGCCGGGGAGCTGTTTTTT
CASREQGAGAAGELFF
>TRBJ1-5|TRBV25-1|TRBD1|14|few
TGTGCCAGCACACAGGGGGCCGGCAATCAGCCCCAGCATTTT
CASTQGAGNQPQHF
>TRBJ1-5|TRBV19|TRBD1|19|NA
TGTGCCAGTAGTACCCGGACAGGGAATACGTGGAATAGCAATCAGCCCCAGCATTTT
CASSTRTGNTWNSNQPQHF
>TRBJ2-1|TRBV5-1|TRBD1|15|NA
TGCGCCAGCAGCTTTATCCGGGACAGGGTTAACGAGCAGTTCTTC
CASSFIRDRVNEQFF
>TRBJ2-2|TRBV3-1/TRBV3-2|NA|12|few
TGTGCCAGCAGCCCAGGCACCGGGGAGCTGTTTTTT
CASSPGTGELFF
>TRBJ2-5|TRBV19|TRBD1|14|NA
TGTGCCAGTAGTTTGACAGGGGGCCAAGAGACCCAGTACTTC
CASSLTGGQETQYF
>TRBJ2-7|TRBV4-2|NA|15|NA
TGTGCCAGCAGCCAAGAAGAGACTCGGGTCCACGAGCAGTACTTC
CASSQEETRVHEQYF
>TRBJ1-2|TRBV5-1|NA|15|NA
TGCGCCAGCAGCTTGGGGGGGGGCGCGAACTATGGCTACACCTTC
CASSLGGGANYGYTF
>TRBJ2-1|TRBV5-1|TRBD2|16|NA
TGCGCCAGCAGCCTCTCCCTAGCGGGGGCTTACAATGAGCAGTTCTTC
CASSLSLAGAYNEQFF
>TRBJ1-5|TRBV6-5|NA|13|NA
TGTGCCAGCAGGCCAAGAACAAATCAGCCCCAGCATTTT
CASRPRTNQPQHF
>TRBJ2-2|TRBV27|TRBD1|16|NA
TGTGCCAGCAGTTCGCCGGGACAGGCGAACACCGGGGAGCTGTTTTTT
CASSSPGQANTGELFF
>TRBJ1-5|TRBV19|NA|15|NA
TGTGCCAGTAGTAGCCACCTGGGCCAAACTCAGCCCCAGCATTTT
CASSSHLGQTQPQHF
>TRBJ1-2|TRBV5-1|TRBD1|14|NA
TGCGCCAGCAGCCCCAAAGGACAGGACGATGGCTACACCTTC
CASSPKGQDDGYTF
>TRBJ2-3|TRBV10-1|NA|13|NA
TGCGCCAGCAGTGAGTCATTACAGGGTACGCAGTATTTT
CASSESLQGTQYF
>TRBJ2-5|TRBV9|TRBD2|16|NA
TGTGCCAGCAGCCGAAGTCAGACTAGCGGGCAAGAGACCCAGTACTTC
CASSRSQTSGQETQYF
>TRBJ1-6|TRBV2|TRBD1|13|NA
TGTGCCAGCAGGGGACAGGGTGGGTCACCCCTCCACTTT
CASRGQGGSPLHF
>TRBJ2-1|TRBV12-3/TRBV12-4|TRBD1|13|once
TGTGCCAGCAGCTGGGACAGGGCGTATGAGCAGTTCTTC
CASSWDRAYEQFF
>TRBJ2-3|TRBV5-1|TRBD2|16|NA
TGCGCCAGCAGCTTGGTGCCTAGCGGGGGCACAGATACGCAGTATTTT
CASSLVPSGGTDTQYF